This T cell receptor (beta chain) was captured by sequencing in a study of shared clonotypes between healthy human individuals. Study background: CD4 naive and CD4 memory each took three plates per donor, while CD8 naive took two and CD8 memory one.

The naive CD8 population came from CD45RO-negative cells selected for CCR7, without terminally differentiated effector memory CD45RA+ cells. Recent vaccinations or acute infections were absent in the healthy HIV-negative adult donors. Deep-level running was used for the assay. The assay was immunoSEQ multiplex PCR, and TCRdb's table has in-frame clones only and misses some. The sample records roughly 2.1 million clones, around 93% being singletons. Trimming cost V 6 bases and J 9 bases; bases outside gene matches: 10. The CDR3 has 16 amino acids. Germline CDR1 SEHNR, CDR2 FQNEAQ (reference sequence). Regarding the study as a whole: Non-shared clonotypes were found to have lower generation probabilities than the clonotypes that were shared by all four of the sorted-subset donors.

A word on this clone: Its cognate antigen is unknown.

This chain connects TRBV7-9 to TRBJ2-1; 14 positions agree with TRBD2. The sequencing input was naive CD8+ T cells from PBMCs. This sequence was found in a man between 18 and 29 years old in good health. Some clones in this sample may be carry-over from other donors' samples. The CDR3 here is CASSGLAGGLSGEQFF. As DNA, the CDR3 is TGTGCCAGCAGTGGACTAGCGGGAGGATTATCCGGTGAGCAGTTCTTC.